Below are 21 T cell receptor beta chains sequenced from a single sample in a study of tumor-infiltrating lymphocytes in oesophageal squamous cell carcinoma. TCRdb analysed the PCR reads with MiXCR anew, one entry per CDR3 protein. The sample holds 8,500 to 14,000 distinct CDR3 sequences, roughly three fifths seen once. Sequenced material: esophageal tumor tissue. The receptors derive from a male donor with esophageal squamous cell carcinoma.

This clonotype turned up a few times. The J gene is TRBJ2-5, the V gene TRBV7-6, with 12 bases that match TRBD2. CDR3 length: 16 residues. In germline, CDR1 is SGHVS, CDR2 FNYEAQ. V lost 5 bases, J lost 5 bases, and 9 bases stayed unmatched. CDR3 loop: CASSLTSGSGCETQYF. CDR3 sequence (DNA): TGTGCCAGCAGCCTGACTAGCGGGAGTGGATGCGAGACCCAGTACTTC.

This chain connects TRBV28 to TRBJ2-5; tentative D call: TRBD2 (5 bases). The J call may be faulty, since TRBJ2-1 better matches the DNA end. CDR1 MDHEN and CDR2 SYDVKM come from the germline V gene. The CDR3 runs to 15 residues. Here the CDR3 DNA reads TGTGCCAGCAGTCCCCATTTACCAGCGGAAAATGAGCAGTTCTTC. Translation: CASSPHLPAENEQFF.

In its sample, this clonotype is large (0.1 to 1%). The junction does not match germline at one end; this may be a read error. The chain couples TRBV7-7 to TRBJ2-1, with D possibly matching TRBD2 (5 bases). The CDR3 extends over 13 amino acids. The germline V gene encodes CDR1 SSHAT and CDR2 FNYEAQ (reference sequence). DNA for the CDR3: TGTGCTAGCAGCTTAGGAAGAGAGGGTGAGCAGTTCTTC. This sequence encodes CASSLGREGEQFF.

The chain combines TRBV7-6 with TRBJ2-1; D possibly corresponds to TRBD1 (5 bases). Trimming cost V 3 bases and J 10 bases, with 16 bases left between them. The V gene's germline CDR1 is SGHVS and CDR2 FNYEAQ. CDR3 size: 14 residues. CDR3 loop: CASSLTANSYEQFF. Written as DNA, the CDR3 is TGTGCCAGCAGCTTGACAGCTAACTCCTACGAGCAGTTCTTC. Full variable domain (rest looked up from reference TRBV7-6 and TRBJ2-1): GAGVSQSPRYKVTKRGQDVALRCDPISGHVSLYWYRQALGQGPEFLTYFNYEAQQDKSGLPNDRFSAERPEGSISTLTIQRTEQRDSAMYRCASSLTANSYEQFFGPGTRLTVL.

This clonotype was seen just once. CDR3 bases: TGTGCCAGCATGGCGCGGGGTGATCTTACGCAGTATTTT. Translated, it gives CASMARGDLTQYF. The chain employs TRBV6-1 and TRBJ2-3; D is possibly TRBD2 (6 bases). CDR1 and CDR2 from the germline V gene are MNHNS and SASEGT. V lost 7 bases to trimming and J lost 8 bases, with 16 bases between them. The CDR3 length is 13 residues.

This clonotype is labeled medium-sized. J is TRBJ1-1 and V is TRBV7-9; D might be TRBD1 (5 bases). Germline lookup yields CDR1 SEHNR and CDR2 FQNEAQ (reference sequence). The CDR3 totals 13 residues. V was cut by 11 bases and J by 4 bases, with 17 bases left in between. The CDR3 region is CAGIGEFGTEAFF. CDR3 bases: TGTGCCGGGATAGGGGAGTTCGGCACTGAAGCTTTCTTT.

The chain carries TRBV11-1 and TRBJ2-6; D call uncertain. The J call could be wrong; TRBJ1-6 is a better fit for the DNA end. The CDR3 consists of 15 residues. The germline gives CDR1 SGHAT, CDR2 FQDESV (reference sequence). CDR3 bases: TGTGCCAGCAGCTTAGTCAACGGACGGAATTCACCCCTCCACTTT. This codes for CASSLVNGRNSPLHF.

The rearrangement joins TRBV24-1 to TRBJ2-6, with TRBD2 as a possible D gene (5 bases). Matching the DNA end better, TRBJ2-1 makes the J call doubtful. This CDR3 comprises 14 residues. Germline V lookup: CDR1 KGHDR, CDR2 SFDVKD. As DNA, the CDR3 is TGTGCCACCAGTGAGCGGGCCCCCATGGGTGAGCAGTTCTTC. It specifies CATSERAPMGEQFF.

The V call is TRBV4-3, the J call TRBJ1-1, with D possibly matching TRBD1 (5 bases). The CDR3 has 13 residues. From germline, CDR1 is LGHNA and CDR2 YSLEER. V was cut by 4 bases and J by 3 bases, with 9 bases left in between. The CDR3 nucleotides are TGCGCCAGCAGCCCCGGGGGAGACACTGAAGCTTTCTTT. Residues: CASSPGGDTEAFF.

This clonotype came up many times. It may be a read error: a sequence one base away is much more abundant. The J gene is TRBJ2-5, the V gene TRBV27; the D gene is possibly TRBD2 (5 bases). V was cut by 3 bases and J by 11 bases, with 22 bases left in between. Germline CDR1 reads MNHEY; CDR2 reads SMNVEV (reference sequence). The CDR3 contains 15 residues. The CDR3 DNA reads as TGTGCCAGCAGTTTGATCGGCGGGTCCTACAATGAGCAGTACTTC. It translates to CASSLIGGSYNEQYF.

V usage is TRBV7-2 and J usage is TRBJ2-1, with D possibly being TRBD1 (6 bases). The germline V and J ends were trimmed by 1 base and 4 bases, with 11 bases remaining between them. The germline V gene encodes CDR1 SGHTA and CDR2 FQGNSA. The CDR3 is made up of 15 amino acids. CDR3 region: CASSLGGQGYNEQFF. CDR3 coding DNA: TGTGCCAGCAGCTTAGGGGGTCAGGGGTACAATGAGCAGTTCTTC.

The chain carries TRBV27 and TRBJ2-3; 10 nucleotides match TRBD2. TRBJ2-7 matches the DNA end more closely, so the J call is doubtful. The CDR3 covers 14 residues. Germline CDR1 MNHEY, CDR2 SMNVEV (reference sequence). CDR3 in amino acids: CASSPRTSGYEQYF. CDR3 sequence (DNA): TGTGCCAGCAGTCCACGGACTAGCGGCTACGAGCAGTACTTC.

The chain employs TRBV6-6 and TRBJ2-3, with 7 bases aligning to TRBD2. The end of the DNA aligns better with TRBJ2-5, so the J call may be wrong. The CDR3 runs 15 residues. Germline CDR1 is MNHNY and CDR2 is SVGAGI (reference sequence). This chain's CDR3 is CASSYGREFWETQYF. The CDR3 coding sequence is TGTGCCAGCAGTTACGGGCGGGAGTTTTGGGAGACCCAGTACTTC.

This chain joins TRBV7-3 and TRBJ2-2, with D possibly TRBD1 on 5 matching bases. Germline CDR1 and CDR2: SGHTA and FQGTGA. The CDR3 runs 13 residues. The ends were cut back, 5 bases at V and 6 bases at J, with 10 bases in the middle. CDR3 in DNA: TGTGCCAGCAGCGAACAGGTGGCCGGGGAGCTGTTTTTT. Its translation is CASSEQVAGELFF.

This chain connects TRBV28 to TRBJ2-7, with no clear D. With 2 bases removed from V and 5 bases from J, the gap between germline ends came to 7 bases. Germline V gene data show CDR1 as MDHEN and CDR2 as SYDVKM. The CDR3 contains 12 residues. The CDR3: CASSLILDEQYF. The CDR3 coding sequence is TGTGCCAGCAGTTTAATCTTAGACGAGCAGTACTTC.

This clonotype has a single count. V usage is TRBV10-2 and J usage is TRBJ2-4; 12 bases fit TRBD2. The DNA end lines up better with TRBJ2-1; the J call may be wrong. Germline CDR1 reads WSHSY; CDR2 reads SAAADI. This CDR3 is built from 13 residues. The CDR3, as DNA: TGCGCCAGCGGGGCTAGCGGGAGGGATGAGCAGTTCTTC. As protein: CASGASGRDEQFF.

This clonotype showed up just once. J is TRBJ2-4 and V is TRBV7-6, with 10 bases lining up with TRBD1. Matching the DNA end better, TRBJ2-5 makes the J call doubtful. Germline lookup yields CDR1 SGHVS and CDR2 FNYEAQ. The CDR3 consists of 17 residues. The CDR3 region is CASSLGLTGGLGETQYF. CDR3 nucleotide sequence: TGTGCCAGCAGCTTGGGGTTGACAGGGGGCTTGGGAGAGACCCAGTACTTC.

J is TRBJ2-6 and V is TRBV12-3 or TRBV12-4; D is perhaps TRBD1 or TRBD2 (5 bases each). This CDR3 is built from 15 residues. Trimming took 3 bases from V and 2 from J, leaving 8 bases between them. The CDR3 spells CASSLWGTGANVLTF. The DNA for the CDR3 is TGTGCCAGCAGTTTGTGGGGGACTGGGGCCAACGTCCTGACTTTC.

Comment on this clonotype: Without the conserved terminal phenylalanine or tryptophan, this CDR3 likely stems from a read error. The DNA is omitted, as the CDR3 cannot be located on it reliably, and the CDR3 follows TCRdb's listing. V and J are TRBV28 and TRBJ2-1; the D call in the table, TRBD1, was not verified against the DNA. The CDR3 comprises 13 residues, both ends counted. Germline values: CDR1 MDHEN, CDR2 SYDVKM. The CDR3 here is CAGGSARGYTFGS.

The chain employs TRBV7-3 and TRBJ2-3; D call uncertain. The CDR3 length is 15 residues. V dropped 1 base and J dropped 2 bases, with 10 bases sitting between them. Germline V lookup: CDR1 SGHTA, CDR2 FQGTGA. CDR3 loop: CASSLNGFLTDTQYF. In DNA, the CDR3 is TGTGCCAGCAGCTTAAATGGCTTCCTCACAGATACGCAGTATTTT.

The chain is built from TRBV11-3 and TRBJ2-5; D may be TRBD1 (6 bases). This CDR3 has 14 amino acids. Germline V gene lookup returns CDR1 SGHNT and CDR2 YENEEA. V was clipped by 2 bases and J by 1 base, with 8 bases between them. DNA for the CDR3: TGTGCCAGCAGCTTATCGGACAGCCAAGAGACCCAGTACTTC. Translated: CASSLSDSQETQYF.